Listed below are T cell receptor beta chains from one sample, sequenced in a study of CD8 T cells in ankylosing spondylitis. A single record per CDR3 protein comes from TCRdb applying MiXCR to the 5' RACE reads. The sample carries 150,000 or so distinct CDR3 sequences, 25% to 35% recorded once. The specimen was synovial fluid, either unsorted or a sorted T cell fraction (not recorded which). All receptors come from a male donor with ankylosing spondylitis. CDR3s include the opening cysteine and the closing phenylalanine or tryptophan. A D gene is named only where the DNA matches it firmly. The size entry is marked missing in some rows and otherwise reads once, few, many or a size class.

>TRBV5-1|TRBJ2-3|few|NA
TGCGCCAGCAGCCATCAGGGAGATACGCAGTATTTT
CASSHQGDTQYF
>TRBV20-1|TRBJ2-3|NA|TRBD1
TGCAGTGCTAGTGGGGACAGGGAAGATACGCAGTATTTT
CSASGDREDTQYF
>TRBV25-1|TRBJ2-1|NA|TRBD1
TGTGCCAGCAGTGAGGTTGGAGGTGGGGACAGTTACAATGAGCAGTTCTTC
CASSEVGGGDSYNEQFF
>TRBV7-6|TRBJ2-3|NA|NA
TGTGCCAGCAGCTTAGTTGGGGCGCACGTGGCCAGTACGCAGTATTTT
CASSLVGAHVASTQYF
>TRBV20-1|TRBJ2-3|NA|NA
TGCAGTGCTAGGGGCCCCCTAGTTAAGGGCACAGATACGCAGTATTTT
CSARGPLVKGTDTQYF
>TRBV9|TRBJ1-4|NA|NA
TGTGCCAGCAGCCCCACCCACGCAACTAATGAAAAACTGTTTTTT
CASSPTHATNEKLFF
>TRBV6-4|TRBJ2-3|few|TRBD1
TGTGCCAGCAGTCAGGGGGACGACACAGATACGCAGTATTTT
CASSQGDDTDTQYF
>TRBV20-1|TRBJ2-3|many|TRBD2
TGCAGTGGAGTGACTAGCGGTAGCACAGATACGCAGTATTTT
CSGVTSGSTDTQYF
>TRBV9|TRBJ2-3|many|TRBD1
TGTGCCAGCAGCGTGGGACAGGCTAGCACAGATACGCAGTATTTT
CASSVGQASTDTQYF
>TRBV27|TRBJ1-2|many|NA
TGTGCCAGCAGGGGGCCGAACTATGGCTACACCTTC
CASRGPNYGYTF
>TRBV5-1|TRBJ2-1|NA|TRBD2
TGCGCCAGCAGCCTGCCGAGAGCGGGGCCTACCAATGAGCAGTTCTTC
CASSLPRAGPTNEQFF
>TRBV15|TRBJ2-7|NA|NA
TGTGCCACCAGCAGAGATCTTAGCGAACCCCCCTACGAGCAGTACTTC
CATSRDLSEPPYEQYF
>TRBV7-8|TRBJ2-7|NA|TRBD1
TGTGCCAGCAGCTCTAGCCGGGACAGCTACGAGCAGTACTTC
CASSSSRDSYEQYF
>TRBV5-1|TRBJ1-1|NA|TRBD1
TGCGCCAGCAGCACCCAGACAGGGAAGAACACTGAAGCTTTCTTT
CASSTQTGKNTEAFF
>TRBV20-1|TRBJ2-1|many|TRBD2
TGCAGTGCTAGGCCCCTAGCGGGAGTCGTGATTGAGCAGTTCTTC
CSARPLAGVVIEQFF
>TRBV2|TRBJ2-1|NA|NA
TGTGCCAGCACCCGGTGGCAGGGGGGACACAATGAGCAGTTCTTC
CASTRWQGGHNEQFF
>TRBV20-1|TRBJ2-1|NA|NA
TGCAGTGCTAGAAGTTTCAGGATAGACAATGAGCAGTTCTTC
CSARSFRIDNEQFF
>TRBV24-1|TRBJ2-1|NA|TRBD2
TGTGCCACCAGTGACCCGGGACTAGCGGGACCCTTCCCCAATGAGCAGTTCTTC
CATSDPGLAGPFPNEQFF
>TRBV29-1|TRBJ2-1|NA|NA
TGCAGCGTTCTCCAACGCAATGAGCAGTTCTTC
CSVLQRNEQFF
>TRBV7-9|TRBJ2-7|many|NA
TGTGCCAGCAGCTCCGACTTTACCTCCTACTACGAGCAGTACTTC
CASSSDFTSYYEQYF
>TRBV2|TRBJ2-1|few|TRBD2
TGTGCCAGCGGAGGGTTAGCGGGGGCCCAGTTCTTC
CASGGLAGAQFF
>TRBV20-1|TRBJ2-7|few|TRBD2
TGCAGTGCAACGGGACTAGCGGGTTCCCACGAGCAGTACTTC
CSATGLAGSHEQYF
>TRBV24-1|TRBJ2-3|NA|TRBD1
TGTGCCACCAGTGGGGGGCCCGGGACAGGGTCCGCAGATACGCAGTATTTT
CATSGGPGTGSADTQYF
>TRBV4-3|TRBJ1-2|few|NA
TGCGCCAGCAGCCGTGGGGACTATGGCTACACCTTC
CASSRGDYGYTF
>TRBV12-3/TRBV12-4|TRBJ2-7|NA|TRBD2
TGTGCCAGTAGTACGTTGACTAGCGAACACTACGAGCAGTACTTC
CASSTLTSEHYEQYF
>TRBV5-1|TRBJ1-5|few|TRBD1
TGCGCCAGCAGCCATACAGGGGGTGAACAGCCCCAGCATTTT
CASSHTGGEQPQHF
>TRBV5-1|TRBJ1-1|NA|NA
TGCGCCAGCAGCTCCCTCTCCACAGGGAACACTGAAGCTTTCTTT
CASSSLSTGNTEAFF
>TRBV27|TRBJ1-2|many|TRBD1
TGTGCCAGCAGTTTATCGGGGACAGGGCGTTCGAGCGGCTTAGTTGGCTACACCTTC
CASSLSGTGRSSGLVGYTF
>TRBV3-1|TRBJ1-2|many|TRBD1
TGTGCCAGCAGCCAAGGCCTACCGACAGGGGGCTATGGCTACACCTTC
CASSQGLPTGGYGYTF
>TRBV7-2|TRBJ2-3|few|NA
TGTGCCAGCAGCTTAAAATGGGGGGCGGGCACAGATACGCAGTATTTT
CASSLKWGAGTDTQYF
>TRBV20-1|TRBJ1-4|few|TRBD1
TGCAGTGCTAGAGAACCTCGGGACAGGGGTGAAAAACTGTTTTTT
CSAREPRDRGEKLFF
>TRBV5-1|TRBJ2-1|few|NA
TGCGCCAGCAGCTCGACTGGGAGGGGGGGCCACAATGAGCAGTTCTTC
CASSSTGRGGHNEQFF
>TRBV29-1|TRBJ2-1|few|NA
TGCAGCGTCACCTACAATGAGCAGTTCTTC
CSVTYNEQFF